What follows are 28 T cell receptor beta chains derived from one specimen sequenced in a study of blood T cell repertoires in COVID-19. Only in-frame clones appear in the TCRdb table, and some are missing; sequencing was by immunoSEQ multiplex PCR. The table includes 400,000 or so clones, roughly nine tenths detected once. The specimen sequenced was PBMCs or T cells enriched from blood (not recorded which). These receptors were obtained from a man aged 25 to 40 who had recovered from COVID-19.

The genes are TRBV11-3 and TRBJ2-2; TRBD2 matches 9 bases. CDR1 is SGHNT, CDR2 YENEEA, per germline. With 5 bases clipped from V and 5 bases from J, the junction kept 6 bases outside the gene matches. This CDR3 has 15 residues. For the CDR3, the DNA is TGTGCCAGCAGCACAGCGGGGGGCGCGACCGGGGAGCTGTTTTTT. Translating gives CASSTAGGATGELFF.

This chain's CDR3 is CASSEGLGRTEAFF. CDR3 nucleotides: TGTGCCAGCAGTGAAGGGCTCGGCAGGACTGAAGCTTTCTTT. The gene calls are TRBV2 and TRBJ1-1; D not resolved. CDR1 SNHLY and CDR2 FYNNEI come from the germline V gene. The CDR3 runs 14 residues. Trimming cost V 1 base and J 5 bases, with 11 bases left between them.

The rearrangement uses TRBV25-1 and TRBJ2-7, with D perhaps matching TRBD2 (5 bases). Germline lookup yields CDR1 MGHDK and CDR2 SYGVNS. Trimming pared 4 bases from V and 12 bases from J, leaving 16 bases between. The CDR3 spans 12 residues. CDR3 coding DNA: TGTGCCAGCAGTGGAGCGCCAGAGGGTAGGTACTTC. Encoded protein: CASSGAPEGRYF.

The rearrangement links TRBV5-1 to TRBJ2-3; 7 bases line up with TRBD1. Looked up from germline, CDR1 is SGHRS and CDR2 is YFSETQ. CDR3 size: 16 residues. With V trimmed by 2 bases and J by 4 bases, 10 bases remained unmatched. CDR3 in amino acids: CASSFGTGVDADTQYF. The CDR3 DNA reads as TGCGCCAGCAGCTTCGGCACAGGGGTCGATGCAGATACGCAGTATTTT.

The chain has TRBV29-1 and TRBJ2-3; a weak D match, TRBD1 (5 bases). The CDR3 length is 15 residues. CDR1 is SQVTM and CDR2 is ANQGSEA in the germline V gene. V lost 6 bases to trimming and J lost 0 bases, with 16 bases between them. CDR3 protein: CSVTSQGGSTDTQYF. The CDR3 DNA reads TGCAGCGTCACCTCCCAGGGCGGTAGCACAGATACGCAGTATTTT.

The rearrangement links TRBV27 to TRBJ2-5; 7 bases match TRBD2. J was trimmed by 5 bases and V by 6 bases; bases with no gene match: 12. CDR3 length equals 15 residues. The germline V gene encodes CDR1 MNHEY and CDR2 SMNVEV (reference sequence). The CDR3 reads CASRGGRERRETQYF. The CDR3 coding sequence is TGTGCCAGCAGGGGTGGGCGGGAGCGGCGGGAGACCCAGTACTTC.

J is TRBJ2-2 and V is TRBV3-1 (or the pseudogene TRBV3-2); D is uncertain. This CDR3 comprises 13 residues. V lost 4 bases to trimming and J lost 2 bases, with 5 bases between them. The germline V gene encodes CDR1 LGHDT and CDR2 YNNKEL (reference sequence). The CDR3 nucleotides are TGTGCCAGCAGCCTATCCAACACCGGGGAGCTGTTTTTT. Amino acids: CASSLSNTGELFF.

The chain is built from TRBV15 and TRBJ2-7, with 9 bases identical to TRBD2. V lost 1 base to trimming and J lost 5 bases; unmatched junction nucleotides: 12. The CDR3 spans 17 residues. The germline V gene has CDR1 LNHNV and CDR2 YYDKDF (reference sequence). The CDR3 region has the DNA TGTGCCACCAGCAGAGGTCCCTTCCCGGCTAGCGGGAACGAGCAGTACTTC. Translated, it gives CATSRGPFPASGNEQYF.

The chain employs TRBV6-5 and TRBJ1-1, with 10 bases that match TRBD1. This CDR3 region has 14 residues. Trimming removed 5 bases from V and 7 bases from J; junction bases left unmatched: 7. CDR1 is MNHEY and CDR2 is SVGAGI in the germline V gene. The CDR3 here is CASSKDRGELEAFF. DNA for the CDR3: TGTGCCAGCAGTAAGGACAGGGGGGAGCTTGAAGCTTTCTTT.

This chain joins TRBV7-7 and TRBJ2-2; 13 bases match TRBD2. J gave up 6 bases and V 1 base, and 2 bases lay outside the gene matches. The CDR3 spans 16 residues. Germline CDR1 reads SSHAT; CDR2 reads FNYEAQ (reference sequence). This CDR3 reads CASSLGTSGSPGELFF. DNA of the CDR3: TGTGCCAGCAGCTTAGGGACTAGCGGGAGTCCCGGGGAGCTGTTTTTT.

The chain links TRBV5-1 to TRBJ2-2, with TRBD2 as a possible D gene (5 bases). The V end was cut by 4 bases, the J end by 4 bases, with 14 bases between. The CDR3 has 15 amino acids. The germline V gene has CDR1 SGHRS and CDR2 YFSETQ. Here the CDR3 DNA reads TGCGCCAGCAGCCCCGGACCGGCGGGCACCGGGGAGCTGTTTTTT. Its translation is CASSPGPAGTGELFF.

The chain combines TRBV7-2 with TRBJ1-2, with D perhaps TRBD1 (5 bases). V was cut by 6 bases and J by 2 bases, with 10 bases left in between. This CDR3 comprises 13 residues. In germline, CDR1 is SGHTA, CDR2 FQGNSA. CDR3 DNA sequence: TGTGCCAGCAGAGGGGCGGCGAACTATGGCTACACCTTC. It specifies CASRGAANYGYTF.

V gene TRBV28 combines with J gene TRBJ1-2; D is uncertain. The CDR3 runs to 13 residues. Trimming removed 3 bases from V and 10 bases from J, with 15 bases in between. CDR1 and CDR2 from the germline V gene are MDHEN and SYDVKM. DNA of the CDR3: TGTGCCAGCAGTTTGCTGAATCCGGCGGCCTACACCTTC. This encodes CASSLLNPAAYTF.

This chain uses TRBV19 with TRBJ2-7; tentative D call: TRBD2 (6 bases). CDR3 length equals 13 residues. Trimming stripped 3 bases from V and 1 base from J, with 7 bases between. Germline V gives CDR1 LNHDA, CDR2 SQIVND (reference sequence). CDR3 loop: CASSMGLSYEQYF. The CDR3 DNA follows: TGTGCCAGTAGTATGGGACTTTCCTACGAGCAGTACTTC.

V gene TRBV3-1 (or the pseudogene TRBV3-2) combines with J gene TRBJ1-1; no firm D call. The germline V and J ends were trimmed by 4 bases and 1 base, with 10 bases remaining between them. The CDR3 loop spans 14 amino acids. Germline V gene sequence: CDR1 LGHDT, CDR2 YNNKEL (reference sequence). The CDR3 is CASSPLSENTEAFF. In DNA form, the CDR3 reads TGTGCCAGCAGCCCCCTAAGTGAGAACACTGAAGCTTTCTTT.

This clone appeared a single time. This sequence joins TRBV7-2 and TRBJ2-7, with 13 bases identical to TRBD2. Trimming cost V 5 bases and J 5 bases; bases outside gene matches: 3. Germline values: CDR1 SGHTA, CDR2 FQGNSA. This CDR3 is built from 14 residues. The CDR3 DNA sequence: TGTGCCAGCAGCAAGGGACTAGCGGGAAACGAGCAGTACTTC. This encodes CASSKGLAGNEQYF.

This clone has only one observation. V usage is TRBV28 and J usage is TRBJ2-5; 7 bases are a match to TRBD1. CDR1 is MDHEN and CDR2 is SYDVKM in the germline V gene. CDR3 length: 16 residues. Unmatched junction bases numbered 8, after V lost 4 bases and J lost 0 bases. The CDR3 DNA follows: TGTGCCAGCAGTTCGTCTAAGACAGGGAACCAAGAGACCCAGTACTTC. Translating gives CASSSSKTGNQETQYF.

The chain is built from TRBV3-1 (or the pseudogene TRBV3-2) and TRBJ1-2, with 8 bases aligning to TRBD1. Germline-derived CDR1 and CDR2 are LGHDT and YNNKEL (reference sequence). The CDR3 covers 15 residues. V lost 1 base, J lost 4 bases, and 5 bases stayed unmatched. This CDR3 reads CASSQADRVAYGYTF. CDR3 sequence (DNA): TGTGCCAGCAGCCAAGCGGACAGGGTGGCCTATGGCTACACCTTC.

This chain uses TRBV7-2 with TRBJ2-1, with 11 bases that match TRBD2. V trimming: 1 base; J trimming: 10 bases; junction bases outside the gene matches: 0. Germline V gene lookup returns CDR1 SGHTA and CDR2 FQGNSA. This CDR3 spans 13 amino acids. CDR3 nucleotides: TGTGCCAGCAGCTTAGGACTAGCGGGGGAGCAGTTCTTC. Its protein product is CASSLGLAGEQFF.

The V and J genes are TRBV28 and TRBJ1-1, with 8 bases fitting TRBD1. CDR1 and CDR2 (germline): MDHEN, SYDVKM. With V trimmed by 5 bases and J by 5 bases, 4 bases remained unmatched. This CDR3 spans 13 amino acids. CDR3 sequence reads: CASSRQGWTEAFF. CDR3 nucleotide sequence: TGTGCCAGCAGTCGACAGGGGTGGACTGAAGCTTTCTTT. Variable domain in full (rest from reference TRBV28 and TRBJ1-1): DVKVTQSSRYLVKRTGEKVFLECVQDMDHENMFWYRQDPGLGLRLIYFSYDVKMKEKGDIPEGYSVSREKKERFSLILESASTNQTSMYLCASSRQGWTEAFFGQGTRLTVV.

The rearrangement links TRBV7-9 to TRBJ2-4; no clear D gene. V lost 4 bases and J 1 base, leaving 14 bases between the germline ends. Germline V gene data show CDR1 as SEHNR and CDR2 as FQNEAQ (reference sequence). The CDR3 is 16 residues long. For the CDR3, the DNA is TGTGCCAGCAGCTCCAGCCTACAGACCGCCAAAAACATTCAGTACTTC. It encodes CASSSSLQTAKNIQYF.

V usage is TRBV19 and J usage is TRBJ2-7, with TRBD2 matching 9 bases. The germline V gene encodes CDR1 LNHDA and CDR2 SQIVND (reference sequence). The CDR3 runs to 15 residues. V was pared by 5 bases and J by 4 bases, with 9 bases of the junction left unmatched. The CDR3 reads CASSSLREGKYEQYF. CDR3 sequence (DNA): TGTGCCAGTAGTTCCCTGCGGGAGGGCAAATACGAGCAGTACTTC.

The chain recombines TRBV27 with TRBJ1-4; D is unclear. Germline CDR1 and CDR2: MNHEY and SMNVEV (reference sequence). Deletions cut 1 base from V and 6 bases from J, with 12 bases between. This CDR3 is built from 15 residues. Here the CDR3 DNA reads TGTGCCAGCAGTTTATATCAAGGCGAGGATGAAAAACTGTTTTTT. The encoded protein is CASSLYQGEDEKLFF.

The chain carries TRBV5-6 and TRBJ2-3; 9 nucleotides line up with TRBD2. V gave up 4 bases and J gave up 1 base; unmatched junction bases: 1. The germline V gene encodes CDR1 SGHDT and CDR2 YYEEEE. The CDR3 is 14 residues long. For the CDR3, the DNA is TGTGCCAGCAGCAGACTAGCGGGCACAGATACGCAGTATTTT. Amino acid sequence: CASSRLAGTDTQYF. Based on the CDR3 plus reference TRBV5-6 and TRBJ2-3, the full variable domain is DAGVTQSPTHLIKTRGQQVTLRCSPKSGHDTVSWYQQALGQGPQFIFQYYEEEERQRGNFPDRFSGHQFPNYSSELNVNALLLGDSALYLCASSRLAGTDTQYFGPGTRLTVL.

The chain has TRBV18 and TRBJ1-4; TRBD1 aligns across 7 bases. This CDR3 is built from 18 residues. Per germline, CDR1 KGHSH and CDR2 LQKENI. J lost 0 bases, V lost 3 bases, and 10 bases had no gene match. DNA for the CDR3: TGTGCCAGCTCACCTACTCCGGGACAGTCAACAACTAATGAAAAACTGTTTTTT. Its protein is CASSPTPGQSTTNEKLFF.

This chain uses TRBV28 with TRBJ1-2; a weak D match, TRBD1 (6 bases). The ends were cut back, 2 bases at V and 7 bases at J, with 14 bases in the middle. The germline V gene encodes CDR1 MDHEN and CDR2 SYDVKM. This CDR3 is built from 14 residues. The CDR3 DNA follows: TGTGCCAGCAGTTTAGATCAGGGGCCCGGTGGCTACACCTTC. Its translation is CASSLDQGPGGYTF.

The rearrangement links TRBV19 to TRBJ1-1, with 8 bases fitting TRBD1. CDR1 and CDR2 from the germline V gene are LNHDA and SQIVND (reference sequence). The CDR3 has 15 amino acids. Trimming cost V 2 bases and J 2 bases; bases outside gene matches: 4. Here the CDR3 DNA reads TGTGCCAGTAGTATACAGGGGGCGGTTAACACTGAAGCTTTCTTT. This translates into CASSIQGAVNTEAFF.

This rearrangement joins TRBV7-9 to TRBJ2-2, with D perhaps TRBD1 (6 bases). Deletions cut 5 bases from V and 3 bases from J, with 10 bases between. Germline V lookup: CDR1 SEHNR, CDR2 FQNEAQ (reference sequence). The CDR3 is 14 residues long. In DNA, the CDR3 is TGTGCCAGCAGCCTAAGACAGGACACCGGGGAGCTGTTTTTT. Encoded protein: CASSLRQDTGELFF. Full variable domain (outside the CDR3, taken from reference TRBV7-9 and TRBJ2-2): DTGVSQNPRHKITKRGQNVTFRCDPISEHNRLYWYRQTLGQGPEFLTYFQNEAQLEKSRLLSDRFSAERPKGSFSTLEIQRTEQGDSAMYLCASSLRQDTGELFFGEGSRLTVL.